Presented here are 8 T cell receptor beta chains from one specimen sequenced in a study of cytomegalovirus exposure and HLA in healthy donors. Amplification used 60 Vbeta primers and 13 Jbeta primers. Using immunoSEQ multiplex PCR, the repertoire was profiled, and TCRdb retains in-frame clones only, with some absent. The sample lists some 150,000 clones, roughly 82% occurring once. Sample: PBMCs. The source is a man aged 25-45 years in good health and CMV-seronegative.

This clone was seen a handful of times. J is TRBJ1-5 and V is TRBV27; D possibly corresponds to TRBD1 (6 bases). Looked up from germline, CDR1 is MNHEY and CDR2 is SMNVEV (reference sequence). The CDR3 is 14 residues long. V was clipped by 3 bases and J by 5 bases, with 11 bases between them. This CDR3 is CASSLSGEHQPQHF. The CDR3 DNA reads TGTGCCAGCAGTTTGTCAGGGGAACATCAGCCCCAGCATTTT.

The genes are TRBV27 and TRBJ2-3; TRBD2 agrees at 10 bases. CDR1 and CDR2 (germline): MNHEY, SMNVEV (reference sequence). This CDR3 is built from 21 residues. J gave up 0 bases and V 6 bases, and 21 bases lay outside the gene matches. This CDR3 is CASRFKSPGTSVFSSTDTQYF. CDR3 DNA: TGTGCCAGCAGATTCAAATCTCCCGGGACTAGCGTTTTTTCTAGCACAGATACGCAGTATTTT.

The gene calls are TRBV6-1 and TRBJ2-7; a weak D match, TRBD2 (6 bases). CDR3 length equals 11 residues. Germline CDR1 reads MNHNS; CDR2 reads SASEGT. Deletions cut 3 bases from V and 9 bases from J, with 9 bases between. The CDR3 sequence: CASSDLGGQYF. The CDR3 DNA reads TGTGCCAGCAGTGACCTGGGGGGGCAGTACTTC.

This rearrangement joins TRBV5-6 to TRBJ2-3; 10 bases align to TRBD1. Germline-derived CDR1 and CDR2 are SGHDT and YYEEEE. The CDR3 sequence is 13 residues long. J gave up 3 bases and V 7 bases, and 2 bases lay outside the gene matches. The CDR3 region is CASGGQGTDTQYF. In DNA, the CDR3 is TGTGCCAGCGGGGGACAGGGGACAGATACGCAGTATTTT.

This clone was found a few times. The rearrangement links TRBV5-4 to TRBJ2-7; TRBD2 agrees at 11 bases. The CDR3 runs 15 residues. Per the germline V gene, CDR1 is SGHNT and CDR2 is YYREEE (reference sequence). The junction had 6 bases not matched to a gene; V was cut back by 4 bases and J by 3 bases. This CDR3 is CASSHGLAGGYEQYF. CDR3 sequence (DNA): TGTGCCAGCAGCCACGGACTAGCGGGTGGCTACGAGCAGTACTTC.

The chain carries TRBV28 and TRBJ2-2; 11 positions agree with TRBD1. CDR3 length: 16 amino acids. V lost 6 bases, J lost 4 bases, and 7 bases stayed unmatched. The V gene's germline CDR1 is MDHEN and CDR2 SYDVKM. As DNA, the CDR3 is TGTGCCAGCAGCCCGGACAGGGGGCTTGTCACCGGGGAGCTGTTTTTT. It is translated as CASSPDRGLVTGELFF.

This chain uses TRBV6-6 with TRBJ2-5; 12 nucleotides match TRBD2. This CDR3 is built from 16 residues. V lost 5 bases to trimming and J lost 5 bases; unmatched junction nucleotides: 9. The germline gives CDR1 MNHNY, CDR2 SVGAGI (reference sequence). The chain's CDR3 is CASSPRTSGTWETQYF. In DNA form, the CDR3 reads TGTGCCAGCAGTCCTCGGACTAGCGGGACTTGGGAGACCCAGTACTTC.

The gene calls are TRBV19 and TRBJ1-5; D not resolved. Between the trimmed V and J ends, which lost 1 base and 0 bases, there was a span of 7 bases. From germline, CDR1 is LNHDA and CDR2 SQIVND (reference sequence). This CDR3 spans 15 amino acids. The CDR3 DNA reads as TGTGCCAGTAGTATAGTCTCTTATAGCAATCAGCCCCAGCATTTT. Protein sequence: CASSIVSYSNQPQHF.